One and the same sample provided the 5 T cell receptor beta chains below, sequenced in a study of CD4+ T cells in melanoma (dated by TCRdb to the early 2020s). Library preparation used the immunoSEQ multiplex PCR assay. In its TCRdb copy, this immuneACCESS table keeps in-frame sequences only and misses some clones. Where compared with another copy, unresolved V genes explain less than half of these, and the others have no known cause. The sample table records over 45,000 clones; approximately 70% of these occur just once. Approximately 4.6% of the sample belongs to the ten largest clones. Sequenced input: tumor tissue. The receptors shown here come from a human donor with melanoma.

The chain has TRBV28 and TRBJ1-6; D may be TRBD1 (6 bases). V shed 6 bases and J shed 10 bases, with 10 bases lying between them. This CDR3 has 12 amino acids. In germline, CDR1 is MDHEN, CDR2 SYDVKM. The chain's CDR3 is CASRRTESPLHF. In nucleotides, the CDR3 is TGTGCCAGCAGACGGACAGAATCACCCCTCCACTTT.

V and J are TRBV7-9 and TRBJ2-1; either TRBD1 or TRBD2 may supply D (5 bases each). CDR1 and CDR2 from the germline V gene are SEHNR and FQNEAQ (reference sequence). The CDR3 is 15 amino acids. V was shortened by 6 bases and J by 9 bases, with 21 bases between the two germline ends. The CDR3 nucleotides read TGTGCCAGCAGAGCTTATTCGGGGCTAAAGGTTGAGCAGTTCTTC. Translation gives CASRAYSGLKVEQFF.

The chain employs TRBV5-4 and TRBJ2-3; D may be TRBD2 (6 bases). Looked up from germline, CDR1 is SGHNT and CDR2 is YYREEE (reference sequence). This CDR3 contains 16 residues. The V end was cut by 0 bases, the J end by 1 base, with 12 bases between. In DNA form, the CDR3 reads TGTGCCAGCAGCTTGGCGGGGCGGGGACGCACAGATACGCAGTATTTT. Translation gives CASSLAGRGRTDTQYF.

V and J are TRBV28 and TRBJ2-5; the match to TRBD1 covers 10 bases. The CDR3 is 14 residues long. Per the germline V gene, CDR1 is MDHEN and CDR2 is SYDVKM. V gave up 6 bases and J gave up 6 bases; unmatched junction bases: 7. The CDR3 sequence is CASSSGQGEQTQYF. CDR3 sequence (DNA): TGTGCCAGCAGCTCCGGACAGGGGGAGCAGACCCAGTACTTC. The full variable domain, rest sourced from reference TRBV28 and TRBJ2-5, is DVKVTQSSRYLVKRTGEKVFLECVQDMDHENMFWYRQDPGLGLRLIYFSYDVKMKEKGDIPEGYSVSREKKERFSLILESASTNQTSMYLCASSSGQGEQTQYFGPGTRLLVL.

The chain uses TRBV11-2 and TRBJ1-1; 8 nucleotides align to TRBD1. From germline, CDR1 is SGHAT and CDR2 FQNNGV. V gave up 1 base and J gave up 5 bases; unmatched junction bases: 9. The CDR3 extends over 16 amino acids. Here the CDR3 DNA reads TGTGCCAGCAGCTTAGGCCCGGGACAGGTGGGGACTGAAGCTTTCTTT. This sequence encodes CASSLGPGQVGTEAFF.